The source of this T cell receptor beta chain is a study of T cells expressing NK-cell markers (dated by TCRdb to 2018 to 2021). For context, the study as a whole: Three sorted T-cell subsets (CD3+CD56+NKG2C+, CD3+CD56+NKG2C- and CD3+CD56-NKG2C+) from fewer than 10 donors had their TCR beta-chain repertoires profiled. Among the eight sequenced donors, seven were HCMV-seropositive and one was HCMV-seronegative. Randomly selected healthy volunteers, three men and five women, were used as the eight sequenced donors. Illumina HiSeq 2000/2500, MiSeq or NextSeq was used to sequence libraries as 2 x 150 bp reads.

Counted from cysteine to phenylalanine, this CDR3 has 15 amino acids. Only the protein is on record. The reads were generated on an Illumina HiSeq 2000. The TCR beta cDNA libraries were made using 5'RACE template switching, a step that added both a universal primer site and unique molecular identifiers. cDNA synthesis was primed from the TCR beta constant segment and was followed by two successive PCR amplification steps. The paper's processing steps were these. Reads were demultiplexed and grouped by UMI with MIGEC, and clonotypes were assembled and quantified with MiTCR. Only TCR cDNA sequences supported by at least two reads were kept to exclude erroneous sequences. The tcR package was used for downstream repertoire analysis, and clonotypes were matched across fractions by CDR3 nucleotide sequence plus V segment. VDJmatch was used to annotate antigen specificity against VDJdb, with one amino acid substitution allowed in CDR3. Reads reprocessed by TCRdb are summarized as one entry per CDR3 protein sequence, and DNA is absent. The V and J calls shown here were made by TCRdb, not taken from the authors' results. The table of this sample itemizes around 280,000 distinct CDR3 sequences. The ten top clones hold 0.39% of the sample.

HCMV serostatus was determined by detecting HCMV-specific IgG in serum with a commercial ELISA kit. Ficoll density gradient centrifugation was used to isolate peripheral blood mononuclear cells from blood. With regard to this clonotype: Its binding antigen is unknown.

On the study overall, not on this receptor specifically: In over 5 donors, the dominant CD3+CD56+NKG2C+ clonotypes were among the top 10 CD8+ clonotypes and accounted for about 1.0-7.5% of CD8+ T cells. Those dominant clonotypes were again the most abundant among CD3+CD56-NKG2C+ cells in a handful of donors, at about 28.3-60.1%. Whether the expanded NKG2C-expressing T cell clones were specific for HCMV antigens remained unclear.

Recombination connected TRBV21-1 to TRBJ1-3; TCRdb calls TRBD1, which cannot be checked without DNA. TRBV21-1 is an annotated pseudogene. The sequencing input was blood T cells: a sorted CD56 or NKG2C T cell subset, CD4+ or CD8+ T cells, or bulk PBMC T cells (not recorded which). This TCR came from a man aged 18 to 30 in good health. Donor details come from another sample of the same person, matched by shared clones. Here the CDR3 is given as CASSQQGQAGNTIYF.